This passage covers 20 T cell receptor beta chains from one sample sequenced in a study of circulating and synovial CD4+ cells in juvenile arthritis. Only in-frame clones appear in the TCRdb table, and some are missing; sequencing was by immunoSEQ multiplex PCR. The sample lists some 35,000 clones; about 94% were seen once. Sequencing was performed on CD4+ T cells from blood. These receptor sequences come from a human donor with juvenile idiopathic arthritis.

V is TRBV15 and J is TRBJ1-3, with D tentatively TRBD1 (6 bases). CDR3 length: 14 amino acids. Germline lookup yields CDR1 LNHNV and CDR2 YYDKDF (reference sequence). V was cut by 1 base and J by 10 bases, with 14 bases left in between. The CDR3 nucleotides read TGTGCCACCAGCAGAGGCTCGACAGGCCCAACCATATATTTT. Translation: CATSRGSTGPTIYF.

The CDR3: CASRETLTGELFF. The CDR3 DNA reads as TGTGCCAGCAGAGAAACCCTAACCGGGGAGCTGTTTTTT. This chain links TRBV6-1 with TRBJ2-2; unclear D gene. The ends were cut back, 6 bases at V and 5 bases at J, with 10 bases in the middle. CDR3 length: 13 amino acids. Germline lookup yields CDR1 MNHNS and CDR2 SASEGT.

As for this clone: Other nucleotide sequences from this sample produce the same CDR3. The J gene is TRBJ1-6, the V gene TRBV6-6; D is possibly TRBD1 (5 bases). The germline V gene has CDR1 MNHNY and CDR2 SVGAGI (reference sequence). V shed 0 bases and J shed 8 bases, with 11 bases lying between them. This CDR3 is built from 15 residues. CDR3 nucleotides: TGTGCCAGCAGTTACTCGTACGGGGGTTATTCACCCCTCCACTTT. It yields the protein CASSYSYGGYSPLHF.

The gene calls are TRBV9 and TRBJ2-2; no definite D call. CDR1 SGDLS and CDR2 YYNGEE come from the germline V gene. V was clipped by 0 bases and J by 8 bases, with 14 bases between them. The length of the CDR3 is 15 residues. CDR3 in DNA: TGTGCCAGCAGCGTAGGACGGAGACCCCTAGGGGAGCTGTTTTTT. It is translated as CASSVGRRPLGELFF.

J is TRBJ1-1 and V is TRBV7-9; TRBD1 matches at 8 bases. The CDR3 contains 16 residues. The germline CDR1 and CDR2 sequences are SEHNR and FQNEAQ (reference sequence). The trim removed 5 bases at V and 4 bases at J, leaving 12 bases unmatched. In nucleotides, the CDR3 is TGTGCCAGCAGCCGGACAGGGCTCGACTCAGGCACTGAAGCTTTCTTT. This gives the protein CASSRTGLDSGTEAFF.

The chain combines TRBV9 with TRBJ1-2, with D tentatively TRBD1 (5 bases). Trimming took 3 bases from V and 4 from J, leaving 13 bases between them. This CDR3 is 14 amino acids long. Germline loops: CDR1 SGDLS, CDR2 YYNGEE. The CDR3 DNA follows: TGTGCCAGCAGCGAAGGGGCTGGGGTCTATGGCTACACCTTC. Protein product: CASSEGAGVYGYTF.

This chain joins TRBV7-2 and TRBJ1-2; D gene uncertain. Trimming removed 1 base from V and 4 bases from J, with 13 bases in between. From germline, CDR1 is SGHTA and CDR2 FQGNSA. The CDR3 is made up of 15 amino acids. CDR3 DNA: TGTGCCAGCAGCTTAGACGAGGGATCCTTCTATGGCTACACCTTC. Its translation is CASSLDEGSFYGYTF.

The J gene is TRBJ1-1, the V gene TRBV27; 9 bases line up with TRBD1. CDR3 length equals 13 residues. The J segment lost 7 bases and the V segment lost 0 bases, leaving 0 bases of the junction unmatched. Germline V CDR1 and CDR2: MNHEY, SMNVEV (reference sequence). This chain's CDR3 is CASSLSGQGEAFF. Here the CDR3 DNA reads TGTGCCAGCAGTTTATCGGGACAGGGTGAAGCTTTCTTT.

This chain links TRBV23-1 with TRBJ2-7; TRBD1 might be the D (5 bases). TRBV23-1 falls under the ORF class, with uncertain function. V was pared by 0 bases and J by 3 bases, with 18 bases between. The CDR3 totals 17 residues. CDR3 residues: CASSQSDTSNSFYEQYF. Here the CDR3 DNA reads TGCGCCAGCAGTCAATCGGACACCTCTAACTCCTTCTACGAGCAGTACTTC.

The chain employs TRBV4-3 and TRBJ2-3, with 10 bases aligning to TRBD2. Losses at the gene ends were 3 bases for V and 0 bases for J; bases not matched to a gene: 3. Germline V CDR1 and CDR2: LGHNA, YSLEER. This CDR3 spans 16 amino acids. CDR3 coding DNA: TGCGCCAGCAGCCACCTAGCGGGGGACAGCACAGATACGCAGTATTTT. This encodes CASSHLAGDSTDTQYF.

The chain recombines TRBV5-1 with TRBJ2-7, with TRBD1 matching 8 bases. Germline CDR1 and CDR2: SGHRS and YFSETQ. The length of the CDR3 is 14 residues. With 2 bases clipped from V and 4 bases from J, the junction kept 5 bases outside the gene matches. The CDR3 nucleotides are TGCGCCAGCAGCTTTCAGGGGGCTAAGTACGAGCAGTACTTC. Translation gives CASSFQGAKYEQYF. The full variable domain, with the rest looked up from reference TRBV5-1 and TRBJ2-7, is KAGVTQTPRYLIKTRGQQVTLSCSPISGHRSVSWYQQTPGQGLQFLFEYFSETQRNKGNFPGRFSGRQFSNSRSEMNVSTLELGDSALYLCASSFQGAKYEQYFGPGTRLTVT.

This clone was found once. The chain carries TRBV7-2 and TRBJ1-6, with unresolved D. Germline values: CDR1 SGHTA, CDR2 FQGNSA. V lost 1 base and J 12 bases, leaving 7 bases between the germline ends. This CDR3 contains 12 residues. The CDR3 sequence is CASSLGRLPLHF. As DNA, the CDR3 is TGTGCCAGCAGCTTAGGTAGACTACCCCTCCACTTT.

V gene TRBV7-8 combines with J gene TRBJ1-1, with no clear D. The CDR3 totals 14 residues. Trimming left V 1 base short and J 4 bases short, with 10 bases between. Germline V gives CDR1 SGHVS, CDR2 FQNEAQ. The CDR3 DNA follows: TGTGCCAGCAGCTTAGTCGGGGTTGGCACTGAAGCTTTCTTT. Translation gives CASSLVGVGTEAFF.

This clone was counted once. This chain joins TRBV7-2 and TRBJ2-7, with a possible D match to TRBD1 (6 bases). V lost 5 bases, J lost 2 bases, and 19 bases lay in between. Germline V gene data show CDR1 as SGHTA and CDR2 as FQGNSA. The length of the CDR3 is 16 residues. This chain's CDR3 is CASSLASGGPTYEQYF. The CDR3 DNA reads TGTGCCAGCAGCCTGGCCTCTGGGGGCCCGACCTACGAGCAGTACTTC.

The chain uses TRBV9 and TRBJ2-5, with 11 bases identical to TRBD1. The CDR3 runs to 16 residues. Germline trimming cut 0 bases from V and 1 base from J; bases unmatched to any gene: 2. Germline V gene sequence: CDR1 SGDLS, CDR2 YYNGEE. CDR3 region: CASSVGGQGGQETQYF. Written as DNA, the CDR3 is TGTGCCAGCAGCGTAGGGGGACAGGGGGGCCAAGAGACCCAGTACTTC. The whole variable domain, remainder taken from reference TRBV9 and TRBJ2-5, is DSGVTQTPKHLITATGQRVTLRCSPRSGDLSVYWYQQSLDQGLQFLIQYYNGEERAKGNILERFSAQQFPDLHSELNLSSLELGDSALYFCASSVGGQGGQETQYFGPGTRLLVL.

The rearrangement links TRBV30 to TRBJ2-7, with D perhaps matching TRBD2 (6 bases). The CDR3 spans 14 residues. With 4 bases removed from V and 2 bases from J, the gap between germline ends came to 15 bases. CDR1 is GTSNPN and CDR2 is SVGIG in the germline V gene (reference sequence). The CDR3 loop is CAWNVGGLTYEQYF. CDR3 bases: TGTGCCTGGAATGTCGGGGGTTTAACCTACGAGCAGTACTTC.

The chain is built from TRBV5-1 and TRBJ1-2; the match to TRBD1 covers 7 bases. V was clipped by 5 bases and J by 5 bases; unmatched bases: 18. Germline CDR1 reads SGHRS; CDR2 reads YFSETQ. The CDR3 consists of 17 residues. The CDR3 region is CASSPRQGGAAWYGYTF. In nucleotides, the CDR3 is TGCGCCAGCAGTCCCAGACAGGGCGGTGCCGCGTGGTATGGCTACACCTTC. Full variable domain (outside the CDR3, taken from reference TRBV5-1 and TRBJ1-2): KAGVTQTPRYLIKTRGQQVTLSCSPISGHRSVSWYQQTPGQGLQFLFEYFSETQRNKGNFPGRFSGRQFSNSRSEMNVSTLELGDSALYLCASSPRQGGAAWYGYTFGSGTRLTVV.

This chain connects TRBV19 to TRBJ1-5; a weak D match, TRBD1 (6 bases). Trimming stripped 4 bases from V and 5 bases from J, with 9 bases between. There are 13 residues in the CDR3. Germline V gene sequence: CDR1 LNHDA, CDR2 SQIVND (reference sequence). CDR3 sequence reads: CASSNPGDQPQHF. The DNA for the CDR3 is TGTGCCAGTAGTAACCCAGGGGATCAGCCCCAGCATTTT.

This clone showed up just once. The CDR3 DNA sequence: TGTGCCAGCAGCTTAGGTGGGAGGCCTGAAGCTTTCTTT. Translating gives CASSLGGRPEAFF. V and J are TRBV7-9 and TRBJ1-1; D unresolved. The V gene's germline CDR1 is SEHNR and CDR2 FQNEAQ (reference sequence). Trimming stripped 1 base from V and 6 bases from J, with 9 bases between. The CDR3 runs 13 residues.

The V and J genes are TRBV9 and TRBJ2-2, with D possibly TRBD1 on 5 matching bases. Per germline, CDR1 SGDLS and CDR2 YYNGEE. This CDR3 is 14 amino acids long. Trimming removed 0 bases from V and 5 bases from J, with 8 bases in between. The CDR3 DNA is TGTGCCAGCAGCGTAGCAGGGATAACCGGGGAGCTGTTTTTT. Translation: CASSVAGITGELFF.